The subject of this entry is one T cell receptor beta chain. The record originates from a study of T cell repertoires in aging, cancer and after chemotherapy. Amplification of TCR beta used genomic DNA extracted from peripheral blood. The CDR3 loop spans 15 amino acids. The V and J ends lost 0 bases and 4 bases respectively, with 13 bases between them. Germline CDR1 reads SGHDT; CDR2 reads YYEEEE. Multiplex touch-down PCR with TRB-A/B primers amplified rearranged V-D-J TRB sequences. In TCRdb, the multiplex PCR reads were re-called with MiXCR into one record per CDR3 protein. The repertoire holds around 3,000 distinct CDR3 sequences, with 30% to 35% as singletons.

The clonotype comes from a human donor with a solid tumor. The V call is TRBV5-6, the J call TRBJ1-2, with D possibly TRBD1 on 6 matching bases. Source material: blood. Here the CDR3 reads CASSLAPDRLYGYTF. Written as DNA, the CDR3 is TGTGCCAGCAGCTTGGCCCCGGACAGACTCTATGGCTACACCTTC.